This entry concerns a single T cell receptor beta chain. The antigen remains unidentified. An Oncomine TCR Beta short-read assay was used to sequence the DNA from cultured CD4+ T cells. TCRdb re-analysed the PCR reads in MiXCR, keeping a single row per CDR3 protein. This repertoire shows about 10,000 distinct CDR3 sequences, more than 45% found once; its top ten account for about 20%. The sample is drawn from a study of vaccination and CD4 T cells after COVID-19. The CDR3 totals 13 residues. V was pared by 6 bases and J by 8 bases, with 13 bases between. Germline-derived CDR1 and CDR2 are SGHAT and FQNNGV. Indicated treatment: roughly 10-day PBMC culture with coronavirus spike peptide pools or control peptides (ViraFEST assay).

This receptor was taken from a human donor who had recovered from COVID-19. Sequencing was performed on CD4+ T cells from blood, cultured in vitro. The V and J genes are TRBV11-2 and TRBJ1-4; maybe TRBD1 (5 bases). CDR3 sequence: CASRLGTDEKLFF. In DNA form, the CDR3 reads TGTGCCAGCAGGCTGGGGACCGACGAAAAACTGTTTTTT.